This TCR beta chain was captured in a study of Ad26.COV2.S vaccination and SARS-CoV-2 variants. V lost 8 bases and J lost 7, with 16 bases in between. Germline CDR1 SGHRS, CDR2 YFSETQ. The CDR3 length is 13 residues. TCRdb keeps only in-frame clones here, not all; method: immunoSEQ multiplex PCR. This sample has 500,000 or so clones, with approximately 88% found just once. This sample's treatment: some 20 received Ad26.COV2.S at low or high dose, single or two shots; about 5 received placebo; per-sample allocation not given. Specimen acquisition occurred on day 63 following the initial vaccine or placebo injection. A Boston donor was an adult aged 18-55 years.

Sequencing was performed on peripheral blood, taken in a trial of Ad26.COV2.S vaccine versus placebo. This receptor was taken from a person aged 18 to 65 who received the Ad26.COV2.S COVID-19 vaccine or a placebo. V is TRBV5-1 and J is TRBJ2-1; D is ambiguous. The CDR3 is CASTWTLRNEQFF. The CDR3 region has the DNA TGCGCCAGTACTTGGACCCTAAGGAATGAGCAGTTCTTC.